A selection of T cell receptor beta chains follows, all from one sample in a study of blood T cell repertoires in COVID-19. Using immunoSEQ multiplex PCR, the repertoire was profiled, and TCRdb retains in-frame clones only, with some absent. The table shows some 240,000 clones, with around 85% occurring only once. The specimen sequenced was peripheral blood. Every receptor here comes from a woman in her sixties or seventies with COVID-19, enrolled during active disease. CDR3s include the opening cysteine and the closing phenylalanine or tryptophan. Each record gives: J gene, V gene, D gene, clone size, CDR3 DNA, CDR3 protein. The D gene is left open where the match is weak. Clone size is shown for a subset of rows, as once, few, many or a class of expanded clone.

>TRBJ2-2|TRBV12-5|.|once
TGTGCTAGTGGCCCTAGGGACATCCTCTACGACGGGGAGCTGTTTTTT
CASGPRDILYDGELFF
>TRBJ1-2|TRBV2|TRBD1|many
TGTGCCAGCTCAAGGACAGGCAGCAACTATGGCTACACCTTC
CASSRTGSNYGYTF
>TRBJ2-3|TRBV5-6|TRBD2|.
TGTGCCAGCAGCTTGTCGCGGGGGGGCAGCTGGGGTGGCACAGATACGCAGTATTTT
CASSLSRGGSWGGTDTQYF
>TRBJ1-1|TRBV27|TRBD1|.
TGTGCCAGCAGGGGGGACAGAAACACTGAAGCTTTCTTT
CASRGDRNTEAFF
>TRBJ2-2|TRBV6-5|.|.
TGTGCCAGCATGAGGGGGGGGCGCGACACCGGGGAGCTGTTTTTT
CASMRGGRDTGELFF
>TRBJ2-5|TRBV16|.|once
TGTGCCAGCAGCCAAAACCAGGGCGACGGGGAGACCCAGTACTTC
CASSQNQGDGETQYF
>TRBJ1-1|TRBV7-3|.|.
TGTGCCAGCAGCCCCCGTCTGTCTGAAGCTTTCTTT
CASSPRLSEAFF
>TRBJ2-7|TRBV12-3/TRBV12-4|.|once
TGTGCCAGCAGTTTGTCAGGGGAGCAGTACTTC
CASSLSGEQYF
>TRBJ1-2|TRBV24-1|.|.
TGTGCCACCAGTGATCCTCATAGTAACTATGGCTACACCTTC
CATSDPHSNYGYTF
>TRBJ1-2|TRBV6-5|.|.
TGTGCCAGCAGTTACTGGGGGACAAAGAAGCACTATGGCTACACCTTC
CASSYWGTKKHYGYTF
>TRBJ1-2|TRBV5-1|TRBD1|.
TGCGCCAGCAGCCCCGTGGACAGGGAGTATGGCTACACCTTC
CASSPVDREYGYTF
>TRBJ2-1|TRBV3-1/TRBV3-2|.|.
TGTGCCAGCACGGGGTCAAGTGAGCAGTTCTTC
CASTGSSEQFF
>TRBJ1-3|TRBV4-3|.|few
TGCGCCAGCAGCAGGGGTGGTAGGCTCGATCTAGACACCATATATTTT
CASSRGGRLDLDTIYF
>TRBJ2-5|TRBV30|TRBD2|.
TGTGCCTGGAGTCCAAGCGGGAGCAAAGAGACCCAGTACTTC
CAWSPSGSKETQYF
>TRBJ2-2|TRBV5-4|.|.
TGTGCCAGCAGCTACCCCCCGGGGATGAGAAACACCGGGGAGCTGTTTTTT
CASSYPPGMRNTGELFF